Included here is one TCR beta chain sequence, with context. The CDR3 has 14 residues. CDR1 and CDR2 (germline): MDHEN, SYDVKM. The V end was cut by 7 bases, the J end by 2 bases, with 15 bases between. Original data processing: Amplification with reference gene primers provided the estimates of nucleated cell counts. The data were produced by immunoSEQ multiplex PCR, yet TCRdb's version contains in-frame clones alone and is incomplete. V, J and clone size reflect that table, while D and trimming were determined from the DNA. The profile covers about 370,000 clones, with over 75% appearing a single time and about 10% taken by the ten largest. It was during active infection that Seattle patients were enrolled and then longitudinally followed. The sample belongs to a study of blood T cell repertoires in COVID-19.

The origin of this receptor is a woman aged 25 to 45 with COVID-19, enrolled during active disease. The genes are TRBV28 and TRBJ2-7, with D uncertain. Sequencing input: peripheral blood. CDR3 region: CASTTTGQAYEQYF. Here the CDR3 DNA reads TGTGCCAGCACCACGACCGGCCAGGCCTACGAGCAGTACTTC. Drawing the rest from reference TRBV28 and TRBJ2-7, the complete variable domain is DVKVTQSSRYLVKRTGEKVFLECVQDMDHENMFWYRQDPGLGLRLIYFSYDVKMKEKGDIPEGYSVSREKKERFSLILESASTNQTSMYLCASTTTGQAYEQYFGPGTRLTVT.